At least ten counts were recorded for the clone carrying this TCR beta chain. The antigen remains unidentified. The data were taken from a study of prognosis after radiotherapy for stage I lung cancer. General study results and limits: Stereotactic body radiation therapy was followed by fewer unique TCR clones, median roughly 10,000 versus 7,000. Differing TRBV and TRBJ gene usage was reportedly seen between patients with and without metastases.

Amplification of the TCR beta CDR3 (from genomic DNA) was done by two-round multiplex PCR. Gene-specific primers for each TRBV and TRBJ gene drove first-round PCR. TCRdb processed the multiplex PCR reads anew with MiXCR; each CDR3 protein has one entry. The profile shows about 14,000 distinct CDR3 sequences, 25% to 35% of them singletons. V was clipped by 3 bases and J by 5 bases, with 15 bases between them. This CDR3 has 16 amino acids. The V gene's germline CDR1 is SGHNT and CDR2 YYREEE (reference sequence). The rearrangement links TRBV5-4 to TRBJ1-6; weak D call: TRBD1 (5 bases). Material: PBMCs, obtained before or after stereotactic body radiation therapy (not recorded which). This TCR was sampled from a donor over 45 with non-small cell lung cancer. The CDR3 is CASSYPGTVDNSPLHF. The CDR3 DNA sequence: TGTGCCAGCAGCTACCCCGGGACTGTGGATAATTCACCCCTCCACTTT.